This section outlines one T cell receptor beta chain sequence together with its context. This sample is drawn from a study of blood T cell repertoires in COVID-19. About the study: Italy, Spain and the United States were the sources of the convalescent and acute COVID-19 samples. From T cells, B-cell-depleted T cells, or PBMCs came the material, which was cDNA or gDNA.

The CDR3 runs 14 residues. After removal of 1 base from V and 8 bases from J, the junction contained 6 bases not matched to a gene. In germline, CDR1 is SGHDT, CDR2 YYEEEE. In the authors' methods: By means of reference gene primer amplification, nucleated cell counts were estimated. Here immunoSEQ multiplex PCR was the method, and the copy in TCRdb shows in-frame clones only, minus some. V and J calls and clone size come straight from that table; D and trimming were deduced from the DNA. The table includes roughly 670,000 clones, over 80% detected once. The source is a woman younger than 30 with acute or convalescent COVID-19. The chain combines TRBV5-6 with TRBJ1-2; TRBD1 aligns across 9 bases. The sequenced sample consisted of peripheral blood. The CDR3 loop reads CASSLPNRGQGYTF. The CDR3 region has the DNA TGTGCCAGCAGCTTGCCAAACAGGGGGCAAGGCTACACCTTC.